The source of this T cell receptor (beta chain) is a study of blood T cell repertoires in COVID-19. Study information: Both acute and convalescent COVID-19 samples were obtained from the United States, Italy and Spain.

Germline CDR1 SQVTM, CDR2 ANQGSEA. The CDR3 is 12 residues long. The ends were cut back, 4 bases at V and 5 bases at J, with 12 bases in the middle. This clone was found once. The protocol was immunoSEQ multiplex PCR, while the TCRdb copy is restricted to in-frame clones and leaves out a portion. The sample carries about 330,000 clones, over 75% recorded once. Enrollees, roughly 18 to 89 years old, lived in about two dozen US areas. The recovered donors of Cohort 3 showed two negative PCRs, clearance, or symptom resolution. This TCR derives from a young man who had recovered from COVID-19. The gene calls are TRBV29-1 and TRBJ2-7, with unresolved D. Sequencing was done on a sample of PBMCs or T cells enriched from blood (not recorded which). The CDR3 region has the DNA TGCAGCGTTGTGCTGCCAGGAAACGAGCAGTACTTC. Translation gives CSVVLPGNEQYF.